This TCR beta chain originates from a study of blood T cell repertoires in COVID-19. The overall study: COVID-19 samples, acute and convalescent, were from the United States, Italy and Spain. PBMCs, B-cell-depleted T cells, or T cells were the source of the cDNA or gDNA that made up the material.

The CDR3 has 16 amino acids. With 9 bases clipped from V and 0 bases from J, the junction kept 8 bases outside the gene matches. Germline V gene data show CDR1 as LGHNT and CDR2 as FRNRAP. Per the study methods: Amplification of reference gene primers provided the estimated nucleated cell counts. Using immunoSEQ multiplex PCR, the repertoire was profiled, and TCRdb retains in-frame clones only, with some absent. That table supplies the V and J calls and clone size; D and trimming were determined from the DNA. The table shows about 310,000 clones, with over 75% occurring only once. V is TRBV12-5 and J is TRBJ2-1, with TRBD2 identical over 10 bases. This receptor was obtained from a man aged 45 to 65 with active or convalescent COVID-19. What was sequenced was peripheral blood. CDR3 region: CASRTSGKGSYNEQFF. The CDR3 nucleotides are TGTGCTAGCCGTACTAGCGGGAAGGGCTCCTACAATGAGCAGTTCTTC.